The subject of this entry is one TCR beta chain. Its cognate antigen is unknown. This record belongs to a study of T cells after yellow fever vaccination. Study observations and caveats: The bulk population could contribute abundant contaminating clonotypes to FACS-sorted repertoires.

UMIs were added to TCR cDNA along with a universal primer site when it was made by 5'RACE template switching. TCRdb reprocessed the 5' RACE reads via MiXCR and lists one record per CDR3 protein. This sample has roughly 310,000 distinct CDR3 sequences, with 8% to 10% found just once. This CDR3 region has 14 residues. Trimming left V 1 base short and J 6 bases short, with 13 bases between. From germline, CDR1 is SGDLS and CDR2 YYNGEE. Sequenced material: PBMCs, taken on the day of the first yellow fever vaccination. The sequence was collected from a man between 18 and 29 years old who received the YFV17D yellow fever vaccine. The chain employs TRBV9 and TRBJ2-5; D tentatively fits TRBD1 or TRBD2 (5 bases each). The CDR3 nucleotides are TGTGCCAGCAGCGTAAGAGGGGCTAGCCAGACCCAGTACTTC. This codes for CASSVRGASQTQYF.